This TCR beta chain emerged from a study of T cell changes during pregnancy in multiple sclerosis. Germline V gene data show CDR1 as SGHVS and CDR2 as FNYEAQ. Trimming left V 5 bases short and J 4 bases short, with 17 bases between. The CDR3 contains 15 residues. TCRdb keeps only in-frame clones here, not all; method: immunoSEQ multiplex PCR. The sample lists around 30,000 clones, approximately 92% occurring once. The sequenced sample was CD8+ T cells from peripheral blood mononuclear cells, obtained before pregnancy. The chain has TRBV7-6 and TRBJ1-1; D not certain. The source is a female donor with multiple sclerosis, enrolled in a pregnancy study. The DNA for the CDR3 is TGTGCCAGCAGCGAAGTCCGGGATTCGGGCACTGAAGCTTTCTTT. Translating it yields CASSEVRDSGTEAFF.